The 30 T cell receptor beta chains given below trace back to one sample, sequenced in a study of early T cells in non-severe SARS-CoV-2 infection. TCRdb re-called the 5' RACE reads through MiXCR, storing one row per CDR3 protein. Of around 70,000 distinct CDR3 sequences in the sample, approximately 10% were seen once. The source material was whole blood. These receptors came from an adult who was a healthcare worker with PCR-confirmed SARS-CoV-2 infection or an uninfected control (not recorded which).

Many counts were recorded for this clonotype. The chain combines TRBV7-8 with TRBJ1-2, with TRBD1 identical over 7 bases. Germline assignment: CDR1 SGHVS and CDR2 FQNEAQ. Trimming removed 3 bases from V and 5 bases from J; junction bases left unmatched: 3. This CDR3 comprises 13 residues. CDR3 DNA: TGTGCCAGCAGCTTCGGCAGGGGGTATGGCTACACCTTC. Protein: CASSFGRGYGYTF.

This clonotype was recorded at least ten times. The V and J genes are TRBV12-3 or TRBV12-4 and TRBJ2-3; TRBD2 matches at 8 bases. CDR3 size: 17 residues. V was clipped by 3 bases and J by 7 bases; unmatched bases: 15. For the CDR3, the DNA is TGTGCCAGCAGTTTCGTAGCGTCCAGCGGGAGTTCTCATACGCAGTATTTT. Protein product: CASSFVASSGSSHTQYF.

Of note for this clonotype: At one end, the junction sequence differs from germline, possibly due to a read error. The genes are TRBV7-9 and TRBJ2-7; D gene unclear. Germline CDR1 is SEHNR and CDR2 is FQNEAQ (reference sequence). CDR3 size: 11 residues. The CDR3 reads CASSKSYGQYF. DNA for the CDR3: TGTGCCAGCAGCAAGTCTTACGGGCAGTACTTC.

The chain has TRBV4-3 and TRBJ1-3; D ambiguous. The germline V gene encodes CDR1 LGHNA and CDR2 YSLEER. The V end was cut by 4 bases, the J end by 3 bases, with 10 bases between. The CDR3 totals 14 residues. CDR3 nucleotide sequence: TGCGCCAGCAGCCGCCTGGCCGATGGAAACACCATATATTTT. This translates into CASSRLADGNTIYF.

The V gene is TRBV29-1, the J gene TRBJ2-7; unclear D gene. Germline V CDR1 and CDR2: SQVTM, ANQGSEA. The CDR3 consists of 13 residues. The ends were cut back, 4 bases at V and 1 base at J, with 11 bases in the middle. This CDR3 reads CSVAKTASYEQYF. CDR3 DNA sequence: TGCAGCGTTGCAAAGACCGCGTCCTACGAGCAGTACTTC.

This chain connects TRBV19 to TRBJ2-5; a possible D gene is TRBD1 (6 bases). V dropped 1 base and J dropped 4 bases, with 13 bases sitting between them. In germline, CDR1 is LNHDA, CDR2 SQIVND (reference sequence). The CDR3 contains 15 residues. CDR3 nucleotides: TGTGCCAGTAGTATAGGGACAGTCAAGAGAGAGACCCAGTACTTC. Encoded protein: CASSIGTVKRETQYF.

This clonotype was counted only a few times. CDR3 nucleotide sequence: TGCAGTGCGGACCGGTCTAACTATGGCTACACCTTC. This translates into CSADRSNYGYTF. J is TRBJ1-2 and V is TRBV20-1; D gene uncertain. V was pared by 6 bases and J by 0 bases, with 8 bases between. This CDR3 is built from 12 residues. The V gene's germline CDR1 is DFQATT and CDR2 SNEGSKA (reference sequence).

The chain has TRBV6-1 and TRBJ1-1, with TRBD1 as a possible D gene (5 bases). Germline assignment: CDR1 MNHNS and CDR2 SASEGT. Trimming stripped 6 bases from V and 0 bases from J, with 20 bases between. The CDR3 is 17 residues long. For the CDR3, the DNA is TGTGCCAGCAGCGACGCGAGGCAGGCGGGACTGAACACTGAAGCTTTCTTT. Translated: CASSDARQAGLNTEAFF.

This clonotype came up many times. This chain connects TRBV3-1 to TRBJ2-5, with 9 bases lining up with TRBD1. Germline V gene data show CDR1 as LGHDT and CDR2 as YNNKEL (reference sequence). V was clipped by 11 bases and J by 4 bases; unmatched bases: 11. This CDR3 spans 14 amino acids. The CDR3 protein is CAAGQGTERETQYF. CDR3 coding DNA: TGTGCCGCCGGACAGGGGACGGAGCGAGAGACCCAGTACTTC.

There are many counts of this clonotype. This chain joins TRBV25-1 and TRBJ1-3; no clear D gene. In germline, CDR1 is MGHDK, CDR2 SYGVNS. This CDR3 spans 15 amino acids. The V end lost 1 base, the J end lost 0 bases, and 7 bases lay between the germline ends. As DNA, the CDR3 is TGTGCCAGCAGTGAATGGGTGTCCTCTGGAAACACCATATATTTT. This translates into CASSEWVSSGNTIYF.

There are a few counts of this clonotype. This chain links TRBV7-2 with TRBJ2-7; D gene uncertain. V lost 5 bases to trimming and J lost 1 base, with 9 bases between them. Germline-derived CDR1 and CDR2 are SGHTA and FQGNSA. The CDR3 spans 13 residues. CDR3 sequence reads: CASSRAPSYEQYF. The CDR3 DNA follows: TGTGCCAGCAGCCGCGCCCCTTCCTACGAGCAGTACTTC.

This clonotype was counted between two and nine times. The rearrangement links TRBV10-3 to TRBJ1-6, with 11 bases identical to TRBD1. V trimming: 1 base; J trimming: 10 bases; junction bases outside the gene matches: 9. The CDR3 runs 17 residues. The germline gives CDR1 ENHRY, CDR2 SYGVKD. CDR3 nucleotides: TGTGCCATCAGTGAGTTTGGACCGGGACAGGGGGTATCACCCCTCCACTTT. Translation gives CAISEFGPGQGVSPLHF.

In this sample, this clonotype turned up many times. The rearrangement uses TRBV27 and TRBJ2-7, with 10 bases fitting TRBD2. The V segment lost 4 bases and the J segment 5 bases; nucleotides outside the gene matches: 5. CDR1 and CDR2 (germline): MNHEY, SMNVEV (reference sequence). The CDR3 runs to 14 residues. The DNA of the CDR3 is TGTGCCAGCAGTTCGAGACTAGCGGGTAACGAGCAGTACTTC. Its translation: CASSSRLAGNEQYF.

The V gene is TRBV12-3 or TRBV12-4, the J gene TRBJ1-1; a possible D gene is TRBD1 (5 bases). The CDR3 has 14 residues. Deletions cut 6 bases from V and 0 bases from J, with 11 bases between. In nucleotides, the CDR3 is TGTGCCAGCAGCATCGGGGGGATGAACACTGAAGCTTTCTTT. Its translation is CASSIGGMNTEAFF.

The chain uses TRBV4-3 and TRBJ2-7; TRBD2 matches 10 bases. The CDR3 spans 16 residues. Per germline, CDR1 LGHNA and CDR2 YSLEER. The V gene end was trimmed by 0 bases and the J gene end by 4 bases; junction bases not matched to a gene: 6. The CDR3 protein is CASSQDRASGSYEQYF. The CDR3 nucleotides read TGCGCCAGCAGCCAAGATCGGGCTAGCGGGAGTTACGAGCAGTACTTC.

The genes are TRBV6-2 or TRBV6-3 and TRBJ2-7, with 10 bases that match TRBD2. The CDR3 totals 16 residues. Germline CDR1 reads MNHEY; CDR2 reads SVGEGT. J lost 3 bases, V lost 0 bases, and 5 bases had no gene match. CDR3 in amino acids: CASSYSTGTSDYEQYF. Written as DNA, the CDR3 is TGTGCCAGCAGTTACTCGACAGGGACTAGCGACTACGAGCAGTACTTC.

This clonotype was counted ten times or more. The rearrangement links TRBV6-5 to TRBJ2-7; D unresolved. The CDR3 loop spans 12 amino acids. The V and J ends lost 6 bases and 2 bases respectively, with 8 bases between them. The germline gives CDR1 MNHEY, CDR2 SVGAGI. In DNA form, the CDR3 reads TGTGCCAGCAGCCAAGGACCCTACGAGCAGTACTTC. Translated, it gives CASSQGPYEQYF.

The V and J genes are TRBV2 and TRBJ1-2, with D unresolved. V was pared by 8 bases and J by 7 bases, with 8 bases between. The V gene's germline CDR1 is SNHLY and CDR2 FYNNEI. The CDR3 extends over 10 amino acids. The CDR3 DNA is TGTGCCAGCGAGGGCGGTGGCTACACCTTC. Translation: CASEGGGYTF.

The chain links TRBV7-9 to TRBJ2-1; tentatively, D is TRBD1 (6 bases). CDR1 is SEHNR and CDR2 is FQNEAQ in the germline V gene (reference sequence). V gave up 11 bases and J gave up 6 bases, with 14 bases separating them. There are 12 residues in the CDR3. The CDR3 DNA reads TGTGCCGTGGACAGCTTAGGCAATGAGCAGTTCTTC. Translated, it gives CAVDSLGNEQFF.

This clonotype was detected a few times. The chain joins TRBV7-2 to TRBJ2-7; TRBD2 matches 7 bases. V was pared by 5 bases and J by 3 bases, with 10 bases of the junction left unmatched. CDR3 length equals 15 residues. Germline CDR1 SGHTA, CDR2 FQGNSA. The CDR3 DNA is TGTGCCAGCAGCCGGGGAGCGGGGAGAAGCTACGAGCAGTACTTC. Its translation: CASSRGAGRSYEQYF.

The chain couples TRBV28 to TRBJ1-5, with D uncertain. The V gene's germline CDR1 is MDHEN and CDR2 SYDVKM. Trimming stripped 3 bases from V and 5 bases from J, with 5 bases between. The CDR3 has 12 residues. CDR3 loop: CASSFPDQPQHF. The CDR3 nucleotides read TGTGCCAGCAGTTTCCCAGATCAGCCCCAGCATTTT.

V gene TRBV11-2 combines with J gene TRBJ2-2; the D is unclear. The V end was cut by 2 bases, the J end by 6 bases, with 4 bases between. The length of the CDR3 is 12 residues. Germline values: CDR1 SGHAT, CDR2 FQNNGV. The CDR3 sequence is CASSLLSGELFF. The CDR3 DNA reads TGTGCCAGCAGCTTATTGTCCGGGGAGCTGTTTTTT.

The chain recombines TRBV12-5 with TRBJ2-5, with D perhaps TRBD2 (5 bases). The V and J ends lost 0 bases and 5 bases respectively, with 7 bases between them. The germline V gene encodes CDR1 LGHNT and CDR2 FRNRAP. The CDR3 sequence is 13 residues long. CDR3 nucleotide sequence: TGTGCTAGTGGTTTGGTGGAGGCCGAGACCCAGTACTTC. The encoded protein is CASGLVEAETQYF.

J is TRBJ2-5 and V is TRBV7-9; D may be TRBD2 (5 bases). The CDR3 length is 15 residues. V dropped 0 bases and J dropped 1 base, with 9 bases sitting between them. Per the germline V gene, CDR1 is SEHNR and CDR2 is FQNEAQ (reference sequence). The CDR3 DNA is TGTGCCAGCAGCTTAGCGGGCGGAGGCCAAGAGACCCAGTACTTC. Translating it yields CASSLAGGGQETQYF.

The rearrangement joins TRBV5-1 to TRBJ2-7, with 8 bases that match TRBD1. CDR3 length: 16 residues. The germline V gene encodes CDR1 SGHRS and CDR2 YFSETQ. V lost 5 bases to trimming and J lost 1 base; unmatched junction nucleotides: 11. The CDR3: CASSPGGTGISYEQYF. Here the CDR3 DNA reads TGCGCCAGCAGTCCCGGCGGGACAGGCATATCCTACGAGCAGTACTTC.

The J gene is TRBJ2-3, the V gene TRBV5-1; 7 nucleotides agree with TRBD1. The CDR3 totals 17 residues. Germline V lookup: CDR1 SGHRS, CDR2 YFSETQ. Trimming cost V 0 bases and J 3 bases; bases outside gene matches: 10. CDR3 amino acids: CASSLEGQGVRTDTQYF. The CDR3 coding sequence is TGCGCCAGCAGCTTGGAAGGGCAGGGGGTGAGGACAGATACGCAGTATTTT.

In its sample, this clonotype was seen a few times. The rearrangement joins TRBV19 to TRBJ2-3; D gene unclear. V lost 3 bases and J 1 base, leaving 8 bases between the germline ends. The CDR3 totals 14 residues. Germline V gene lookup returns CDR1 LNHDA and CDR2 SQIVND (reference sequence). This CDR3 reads CASSMATRTDTQYF. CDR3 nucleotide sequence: TGTGCCAGTAGTATGGCCACCCGCACAGATACGCAGTATTTT.

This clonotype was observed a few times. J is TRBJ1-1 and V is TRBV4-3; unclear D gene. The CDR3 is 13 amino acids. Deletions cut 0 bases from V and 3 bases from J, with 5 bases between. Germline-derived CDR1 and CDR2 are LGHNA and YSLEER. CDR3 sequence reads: CASSQDRYTEAFF. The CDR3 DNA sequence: TGCGCCAGCAGCCAAGACAGATACACTGAAGCTTTCTTT.

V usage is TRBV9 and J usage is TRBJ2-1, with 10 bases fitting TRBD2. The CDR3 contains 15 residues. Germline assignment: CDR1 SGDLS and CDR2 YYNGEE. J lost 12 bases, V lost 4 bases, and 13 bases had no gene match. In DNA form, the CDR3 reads TGTGCCAGCAGCTCCGGGACTAGCGAGACCTGGGCGCAGTTCTTC. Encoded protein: CASSSGTSETWAQFF.

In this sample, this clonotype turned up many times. The CDR3 spells CASSIPGGAYGYTF. For the CDR3, the DNA is TGTGCCAGCAGTATCCCAGGGGGGGCCTATGGCTACACCTTC. The rearrangement uses TRBV5-8 and TRBJ1-2; 7 nucleotides match TRBD1. CDR1 and CDR2 (germline): SGHTS, YDEGEE. The CDR3 is 14 residues long. Germline trimming cut 5 bases from V and 4 bases from J; bases unmatched to any gene: 8.